This T cell receptor beta chain was captured in a study of early T cells in non-severe SARS-CoV-2 infection. Whole-study context: The input, bulk RNA from unsorted whole blood, was sequenced, and chains were unpaired.

Unique molecular identifiers tagged individual cDNA molecules. TCRdb re-called the 5' RACE reads through MiXCR, storing one row per CDR3 protein. Counted here are approximately 37,000 distinct CDR3 sequences, 7.9% occurring once; the ten biggest clones make up under 15%. The V gene end was trimmed by 3 bases and the J gene end by 1 base; junction bases not matched to a gene: 12. Per germline, CDR1 SGHVS and CDR2 FQNEAQ. The CDR3 loop spans 17 amino acids. This clonotype showed up many times. Its specificity is not known. Study findings and constraints: Comparison of clonotypes with VDJdb favored anti-spike CD8 responses while missing private and CD4 specificities.

The chain carries TRBV7-8 and TRBJ2-7; 7 bases line up with TRBD1. This receptor was obtained from an adult who was a healthcare worker with PCR-confirmed SARS-CoV-2 infection or an uninfected control (not recorded which). This specimen consisted of whole blood, obtained at baseline. The CDR3 DNA reads as TGTGCCAGCAGCTTCTCTGCCGGGACAGCTTCATCCTACGAGCAGTACTTC. This codes for CASSFSAGTASSYEQYF.